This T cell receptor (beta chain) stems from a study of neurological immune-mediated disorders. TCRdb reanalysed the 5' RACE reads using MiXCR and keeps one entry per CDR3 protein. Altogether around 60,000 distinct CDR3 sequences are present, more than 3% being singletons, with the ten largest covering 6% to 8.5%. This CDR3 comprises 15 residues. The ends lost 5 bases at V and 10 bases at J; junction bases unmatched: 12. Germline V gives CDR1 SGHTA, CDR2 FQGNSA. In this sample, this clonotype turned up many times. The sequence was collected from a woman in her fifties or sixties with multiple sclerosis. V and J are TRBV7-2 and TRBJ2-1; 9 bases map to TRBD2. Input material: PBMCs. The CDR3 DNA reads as TGTGCCAGCAGCGTATCCTCTAGCGGGAAGTGGGAGCAGTTCTTC. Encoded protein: CASSVSSSGKWEQFF.